These 4 T cell receptor beta chains came from one sample sequenced in a study of identical twins. TCRdb reanalysed the 5' RACE reads using MiXCR and keeps one entry per CDR3 protein. The sample includes about 300,000 distinct CDR3 sequences, about 12% of them seen just once. These data were also filed under a second study, of yellow fever vaccine responses in identical twins.

Sequenced sample: CD8+ T cells sorted from blood. The receptors derive from a woman between 18 and 29 years old in good health.

This clonotype has ten or more counts. The J gene is TRBJ2-3, the V gene TRBV27; D not certain. Germline CDR1 and CDR2: MNHEY and SMNVEV (reference sequence). The CDR3 loop spans 13 amino acids. Trimming removed 0 bases from V and 0 bases from J, with 1 base in between. The CDR3 loop is CASSLSSTDTQYF. CDR3 in DNA: TGTGCCAGCAGTTTATCGAGCACAGATACGCAGTATTTT.

This clonotype appeared a few times. This chain links TRBV5-6 with TRBJ2-3; 7 bases match TRBD2. Trimming took 4 bases from V and 2 from J; bases not matched to a gene: 7. There are 15 residues in the CDR3. Germline V gene sequence: CDR1 SGHDT, CDR2 YYEEEE. Here the CDR3 DNA reads TGTGCCAGCAGCGCCTCGGGAGGCTACACAGATACGCAGTATTTT. It translates to CASSASGGYTDTQYF.

This rearrangement joins TRBV4-2 to TRBJ2-6; TRBD2 might be the D (5 bases). The germline CDR1 and CDR2 sequences are LGHNA and YNFKEQ. The CDR3 covers 17 residues. V was clipped by 2 bases and J by 1 base, with 12 bases between them. The CDR3 DNA reads TGTGCCAGCAGCCAACCACTTAGCGAATCTGGGGCCAACGTCCTGACTTTC. The encoded protein is CASSQPLSESGANVLTF.

This sequence joins TRBV12-5 and TRBJ2-1; a weak D match, TRBD1 (6 bases). The germline V gene encodes CDR1 LGHNT and CDR2 FRNRAP. The CDR3 extends over 14 amino acids. The germline V and J ends were trimmed by 10 bases and 4 bases, with 17 bases remaining between them. CDR3 in amino acids: CATNTGTIYNEQFF. The CDR3 bases are TGTGCTACTAATACCGGGACAATTTACAATGAGCAGTTCTTC.